The 30 T cell receptor beta chains reported below all come from one sample, sequenced in a study of response to subunit inactivated influenza vaccine. TCRdb itself ran the RT-PCR reads through MiXCR, one entry per CDR3 protein. The sample comprises roughly 700,000 distinct CDR3 sequences, around 14% of which are singletons, and around a tenth rests with the top ten. The sequencing here drew on PBMCs from blood, taken 11 to 12 days after vaccination. These receptors were collected from a man in his forties or fifties who received an inactivated influenza vaccine.

This clonotype has at least ten counts. V gene TRBV7-9 combines with J gene TRBJ2-1; the match to TRBD1 covers 7 bases. After removal of 5 bases from V and 7 bases from J, the junction contained 5 bases not matched to a gene. Germline V CDR1 and CDR2: SEHNR, FQNEAQ (reference sequence). The CDR3 covers 13 residues. CDR3 coding DNA: TGTGCCAGCAGCCTAGGACAGGCTAATGAGCAGTTCTTC. The encoded protein is CASSLGQANEQFF.

CDR3 residues: CSVRISYNEQFF. The CDR3 nucleotides read TGCAGCGTTAGGATCTCCTACAATGAGCAGTTCTTC. The gene calls are TRBV29-1 and TRBJ2-1; D gene ambiguous. Trimming took 5 bases from V and 0 from J, leaving 5 bases between them. CDR1 and CDR2 (germline): SQVTM, ANQGSEA. The CDR3 length is 12 residues.

This rearrangement joins TRBV7-8 to TRBJ2-1; 15 bases match TRBD2. Germline values: CDR1 SGHVS, CDR2 FQNEAQ. The V and J ends lost 3 bases and 4 bases, in that order; junction bases with no gene match: 4. This CDR3 spans 17 amino acids. CDR3 region: CASSFGTSGGPYNEQFF. In nucleotides, the CDR3 is TGTGCCAGCAGCTTCGGGACTAGCGGGGGGCCTTACAATGAGCAGTTCTTC.

The V gene is TRBV19, the J gene TRBJ2-1; 7 nucleotides align to TRBD2. The junction had 4 bases not matched to a gene; V was cut back by 3 bases and J by 5 bases. This CDR3 contains 14 residues. Germline-derived CDR1 and CDR2 are LNHDA and SQIVND (reference sequence). This chain's CDR3 is CASSIAGVNNEQFF. The CDR3 DNA reads TGTGCCAGTAGTATCGCGGGAGTGAACAATGAGCAGTTCTTC.

This clonotype came up a few times. The chain joins TRBV28 to TRBJ2-7, with TRBD1 matching over 7 bases. Germline V gene data show CDR1 as MDHEN and CDR2 as SYDVKM. There are 12 residues in the CDR3. V trimming: 10 bases; J trimming: 6 bases; junction bases outside the gene matches: 9. The CDR3 region has the DNA TGTGCCATAAGACAGGGCATTGGCGAGCAGTACTTC. This encodes CAIRQGIGEQYF. The full variable domain, completed using reference TRBV28 and TRBJ2-7, is DVKVTQSSRYLVKRTGEKVFLECVQDMDHENMFWYRQDPGLGLRLIYFSYDVKMKEKGDIPEGYSVSREKKERFSLILESASTNQTSMYLCAIRQGIGEQYFGPGTRLTVT.

This chain uses TRBV6-5 with TRBJ1-2, with D tentatively TRBD1 (5 bases). Germline V gives CDR1 MNHEY, CDR2 SVGAGI. The V and J ends lost 2 bases and 0 bases respectively, with 10 bases between them. This CDR3 has 15 amino acids. The CDR3 is CASSYGTTTNYGYTF. CDR3 DNA sequence: TGTGCCAGCAGTTACGGGACGACGACTAACTATGGCTACACCTTC.

This clonotype was seen only once. The chain links TRBV10-2 to TRBJ2-2; 12 bases are shared with TRBD2. Germline V CDR1 and CDR2: WSHSY, SAAADI. CDR3 size: 16 residues. The J segment lost 5 bases and the V segment lost 6 bases, leaving 7 bases of the junction unmatched. The CDR3 nucleotides read TGCGCCAGCAGCCGTGGACTAGCGGGAAAAACCGGGGAGCTGTTTTTT. Protein product: CASSRGLAGKTGELFF.

V gene TRBV7-8 combines with J gene TRBJ2-7, with 13 bases that match TRBD2. The V gene's germline CDR1 is SGHVS and CDR2 FQNEAQ. V lost 6 bases to trimming and J lost 2 bases; unmatched junction nucleotides: 7. This CDR3 has 16 residues. CDR3 sequence: CASRRGLAGATYEQYF. The CDR3 region has the DNA TGTGCCAGCAGAAGAGGACTAGCGGGGGCCACCTACGAGCAGTACTTC.

This clonotype occurred many times. V is TRBV20-1 and J is TRBJ1-1; possible D gene TRBD1, 5 bases. The V and J ends lost 0 bases and 1 base respectively, with 12 bases between them. In germline, CDR1 is DFQATT, CDR2 SNEGSKA (reference sequence). The CDR3 contains 15 residues. CDR3 DNA: TGCAGTGCTAGAGATTTTTTCCAGGGGAACACTGAAGCTTTCTTT. Its protein is CSARDFFQGNTEAFF.

This clonotype was detected a few times. This chain joins TRBV7-9 and TRBJ1-2; D ambiguous. The CDR3 covers 15 residues. CDR1 is SEHNR, CDR2 FQNEAQ, per germline (reference sequence). V dropped 5 bases and J dropped 4 bases, with 17 bases sitting between them. Written as DNA, the CDR3 is TGTGCCAGCAGCCCGGACCCTGCCCGAATCTATGGCTACACCTTC. It codes for CASSPDPARIYGYTF.

The V gene is TRBV21-1, the J gene TRBJ1-2; the table's D call TRBD1 went unverified against the DNA. TRBV21-1 is a recognized pseudogene. This CDR3 is 16 amino acids long. CDR3 coding DNA: TGTGCCAGCTCCCCGGGATTTGACTCCGCTAACTATGGCTACACCTTC. It translates to CASSPGFDSANYGYTF.

This clonotype appeared a single time. The chain is built from TRBV25-1 and TRBJ1-5; 7 nucleotides align to TRBD1. Germline CDR1 reads MGHDK; CDR2 reads SYGVNS. Trimming took 3 bases from V and 4 from J; bases not matched to a gene: 3. This CDR3 comprises 14 residues. For the CDR3, the DNA is TGTGCCAGCAGTGAGGGACAGTTGAATCAGCCCCAGCATTTT. The encoded protein is CASSEGQLNQPQHF. Combining the CDR3 with reference TRBV25-1 and TRBJ1-5 gives the whole variable domain EADIYQTPRYLVIGTGKKITLECSQTMGHDKMYWYQQDPGMELHLIHYSYGVNSTEKGDLSSESTVSRIRTEHFPLTLESARPSHTSQYLCASSEGQLNQPQHFGDGTRLSIL.

V is TRBV20-1 and J is TRBJ1-2; no clear D gene. There are 12 residues in the CDR3. Germline V CDR1 and CDR2: DFQATT, SNEGSKA (reference sequence). The V end lost 0 bases, the J end lost 9 bases, and 11 bases lay between the germline ends. This CDR3 reads CSARDRPLRYTF. The CDR3 bases are TGCAGTGCTAGAGATCGCCCCCTGCGCTACACCTTC.

V is TRBV6-1 and J is TRBJ2-5, with 7 bases fitting TRBD1. The CDR3 has 14 amino acids. The V and J ends lost 7 bases and 5 bases, in that order; junction bases with no gene match: 10. Germline CDR1 reads MNHNS; CDR2 reads SASEGT. CDR3 sequence reads: CASTRDRARETQYF. CDR3 coding DNA: TGTGCCAGCACCCGCGACAGGGCCCGGGAGACCCAGTACTTC.

The chain combines TRBV4-1 with TRBJ2-7; no reliable D call. The length of the CDR3 is 15 residues. Trimming cost V 1 base and J 6 bases, with 16 bases left between them. Germline V gene lookup returns CDR1 MGHRA and CDR2 YSYEKL. The CDR3 protein is CASSQGTAFPSEQYF. CDR3 bases: TGCGCCAGCAGCCAAGGGACGGCCTTCCCCTCCGAGCAGTACTTC.

This chain joins TRBV10-3 and TRBJ2-3; D call uncertain. V was pared by 6 bases and J by 4 bases, with 11 bases between. CDR3 size: 13 residues. CDR1 ENHRY and CDR2 SYGVKD come from the germline V gene. The CDR3 coding sequence is TGTGCCATCAGCTCTACCCCCCCAGATACGCAGTATTTT. Its protein product is CAISSTPPDTQYF.

The chain couples TRBV20-1 to TRBJ2-7; D is unresolved. The germline V and J ends were trimmed by 0 bases and 3 bases, with 6 bases remaining between them. CDR1 is DFQATT, CDR2 SNEGSKA, per germline (reference sequence). The CDR3 sequence is 12 residues long. CDR3 region: CSAREDGYEQYF. The CDR3 DNA sequence: TGCAGTGCTAGAGAAGACGGCTACGAGCAGTACTTC.

This clonotype appeared many times. V usage is TRBV27 and J usage is TRBJ2-7; 9 bases line up with TRBD2. The CDR3 sequence is 15 residues long. Unmatched junction bases numbered 8, after V lost 5 bases and J lost 3 bases. CDR1 is MNHEY, CDR2 SMNVEV, per germline (reference sequence). CDR3 loop: CASSPTISGSYEQYF. The CDR3 region has the DNA TGTGCCAGCAGTCCCACGATTAGCGGGAGCTACGAGCAGTACTTC.

The V call is TRBV4-3, the J call TRBJ2-6; D uncertain. This CDR3 is 16 amino acids long. The germline gives CDR1 LGHNA, CDR2 YSLEER. V was shortened by 0 bases and J by 0 bases, with 6 bases between the two germline ends. CDR3 in DNA: TGCGCCAGCAGCCAAGAACCAGCCTCTGGGGCCAACGTCCTGACTTTC. The encoded protein is CASSQEPASGANVLTF.

The gene calls are TRBV10-1 and TRBJ2-3, with D uncertain. Trimming shortened V by 2 bases and J by 0 bases, and 6 bases separated the two germline ends. The CDR3 loop spans 14 amino acids. Germline loops: CDR1 WNHNN, CDR2 SYGVQD (reference sequence). The CDR3 here is CASSEVDSTDTQYF. The CDR3 coding sequence is TGCGCCAGCAGTGAGGTGGATAGCACAGATACGCAGTATTTT.

Many counts were recorded for this clonotype. V usage is TRBV28 and J usage is TRBJ1-5; tentative D call: TRBD1 (5 bases). The germline V gene has CDR1 MDHEN and CDR2 SYDVKM. The CDR3 is 13 amino acids. The V and J ends lost 8 bases and 0 bases respectively, with 8 bases between them. The CDR3 DNA follows: TGTGCCAGCGAAGGGGATAGCAATCAGCCCCAGCATTTT. This translates into CASEGDSNQPQHF.

This clonotype has a count of ten or more. The chain links TRBV4-2 to TRBJ1-1; D is possibly TRBD1 (5 bases). The V gene lost 0 bases and the J gene lost 5 bases, with 13 bases spanning the gap. CDR1 is LGHNA and CDR2 is YNFKEQ in the germline V gene. CDR3 length equals 15 residues. The CDR3 bases are TGTGCCAGCAGCCAAGAATTGCAGGGACGGACTGAAGCTTTCTTT. This encodes CASSQELQGRTEAFF.

This clonotype has a handful of counts. V gene TRBV18 combines with J gene TRBJ2-1; unclear D gene. Trimming took off 3 bases at V and 9 bases at J, with 18 bases between the two ends. The CDR3 is made up of 15 amino acids. CDR1 and CDR2 from the germline V gene are KGHSH and LQKENI. The CDR3 spells CASSPTRIGAAEQFF. The CDR3 DNA follows: TGTGCCAGCTCACCCACCCGAATTGGCGCCGCTGAGCAGTTCTTC.

This clonotype showed up just a few times. This sequence joins TRBV6-2 or TRBV6-3 and TRBJ1-2; unclear D gene. The V and J ends lost 1 base and 2 bases respectively, with 11 bases between them. This CDR3 has 15 residues. In germline, CDR1 is MNHEY, CDR2 SVGEGT. CDR3 in DNA: TGTGCCAGCAGTTACTTATCGGGATCCAACTATGGCTACACCTTC. This sequence encodes CASSYLSGSNYGYTF.

This clonotype has at least ten counts. The rearrangement links TRBV28 to TRBJ1-6; TRBD1 agrees at 7 bases. J gave up 14 bases and V 7 bases, and 14 bases lay outside the gene matches. From germline, CDR1 is MDHEN and CDR2 SYDVKM. This CDR3 comprises 14 residues. The CDR3 loop is CASTPDRSGSALHF. In nucleotides, the CDR3 is TGTGCCAGCACTCCGGACAGGTCAGGTTCGGCCCTCCACTTT.

V usage is TRBV28 and J usage is TRBJ1-2; D is unresolved. Deletions cut 6 bases from V and 8 bases from J, with 22 bases between. Germline V gene sequence: CDR1 MDHEN, CDR2 SYDVKM. The CDR3 consists of 15 residues. The CDR3 DNA is TGTGCCAGCAGCACCACCAGGAGGCTTGGGCGAGGCTACACCTTC. It translates to CASSTTRRLGRGYTF.

This clonotype occurred many times. This chain uses TRBV10-3 with TRBJ1-5; D is unresolved. This CDR3 is built from 14 residues. Trimming shortened V by 8 bases and J by 2 bases, and 13 bases separated the two germline ends. CDR1 ENHRY and CDR2 SYGVKD come from the germline V gene. CDR3 sequence: CAISQEAGNQPQHF. The CDR3 nucleotides are TGTGCCATCTCCCAGGAGGCGGGCAATCAGCCCCAGCATTTT.

The V gene is TRBV15, the J gene TRBJ2-7, with 11 nucleotides matching TRBD2. J lost 4 bases, V lost 11 bases, and 13 bases had no gene match. Germline V gene sequence: CDR1 LNHNV, CDR2 YYDKDF (reference sequence). CDR3 length: 15 amino acids. CDR3 region: CAPQELAGDAYEQYF. In nucleotides, the CDR3 is TGTGCCCCTCAGGAACTAGCGGGGGACGCGTACGAGCAGTACTTC.

This clonotype was found a few times. J is TRBJ2-1 and V is TRBV28; the D is unclear. The germline CDR1 and CDR2 sequences are MDHEN and SYDVKM. V was clipped by 3 bases and J by 9 bases, with 12 bases between them. The CDR3 extends over 13 amino acids. The CDR3 DNA is TGTGCCAGCAGTTTGAACGGCGCTGGTGAGCAGTTCTTC. As protein: CASSLNGAGEQFF.

The chain uses TRBV12-3 or TRBV12-4 and TRBJ1-2, with D perhaps matching TRBD1 (6 bases). This CDR3 has 15 amino acids. V was clipped by 4 bases and J by 2 bases, with 14 bases between them. The CDR3 spells CASSSRQVANYGYTF. The CDR3 DNA follows: TGTGCCAGCAGTTCGCGACAGGTAGCGAACTATGGCTACACCTTC.